Below are 27 T cell receptor beta chains sequenced from a single sample in a study of blood T cell repertoires in COVID-19. TCRdb keeps only in-frame clones here, not all; method: immunoSEQ multiplex PCR. The sample holds under 100,000 clones, roughly 92% seen once. The material sequenced was peripheral blood. The receptors were sampled from an older woman with active COVID-19.

This clone is medium-sized. The chain recombines TRBV7-9 with TRBJ1-4; unclear D gene. The CDR3 has 16 amino acids. Germline assignment: CDR1 SEHNR and CDR2 FQNEAQ (reference sequence). V gave up 3 bases and J gave up 0 bases, with 11 bases separating them. The CDR3 protein is CASSFYPIATNEKLFF. CDR3 DNA sequence: TGTGCCAGCAGCTTTTATCCCATAGCAACTAATGAAAAACTGTTTTTT.

V is TRBV6-5 and J is TRBJ1-2, with 8 positions matching TRBD1. The CDR3 runs to 15 residues. V lost 4 bases and J lost 8; bases outside the gene matches: 12. The germline gives CDR1 MNHEY, CDR2 SVGAGI. The CDR3 DNA is TGTGCCAGCAGTTCCGGACTGTCGACAGGGGACGGCTACACCTTC. Amino acid sequence: CASSSGLSTGDGYTF.

The chain combines TRBV6-4 with TRBJ1-6; 7 bases match TRBD1. The CDR3 loop spans 16 amino acids. V was pared by 5 bases and J by 8 bases, with 12 bases of the junction left unmatched. Germline CDR1 reads MRHNA; CDR2 reads SNTAGT. CDR3 nucleotides: TGTGCCAGCAGTCCTACGGGACAGACGTTTGATTCACCCCTCCACTTT. Translated: CASSPTGQTFDSPLHF.

V and J are TRBV2 and TRBJ1-1, with no clear D. The CDR3 is made up of 12 amino acids. Trimming left V 6 bases short and J 0 bases short, with 5 bases between. CDR1 is SNHLY, CDR2 FYNNEI, per germline. DNA of the CDR3: TGTGCCAGCAGGAGGGTGAACACTGAAGCTTTCTTT. Protein product: CASRRVNTEAFF.

The chain uses TRBV6-2 or TRBV6-3 and TRBJ2-7, with D maybe TRBD2 (6 bases). The CDR3 totals 15 residues. Germline V gives CDR1 MNHEY, CDR2 SVGEGT. Trimming left V 5 bases short and J 3 bases short, with 17 bases between. The CDR3 nucleotides read TGTGCCAGCAGTAAGGGAGGTACCTTACTCTACGAGCAGTACTTC. This translates into CASSKGGTLLYEQYF.

The gene calls are TRBV20-1 and TRBJ1-2, with D perhaps TRBD1 (5 bases). This CDR3 is built from 14 residues. Looked up from germline, CDR1 is DFQATT and CDR2 is SNEGSKA (reference sequence). With 3 bases removed from V and 1 base from J, the gap between germline ends came to 12 bases. In DNA form, the CDR3 reads TGCAGTGCTAGTCCTCCAGGGAATAACTATGGCTACACCTTC. Translating it yields CSASPPGNNYGYTF.

This chain connects TRBV6-5 to TRBJ1-2; 8 positions agree with TRBD1. The CDR3 is 15 amino acids. After removal of 2 bases from V and 7 bases from J, the junction contained 9 bases not matched to a gene. CDR1 is MNHEY, CDR2 SVGAGI, per germline. The CDR3 sequence: CASSYLARTGLGYTF. As DNA, the CDR3 is TGTGCCAGCAGTTACCTGGCCCGGACAGGGCTTGGCTACACCTTC.

The chain combines TRBV15 with TRBJ2-1, with 10 bases fitting TRBD2. This CDR3 has 15 residues. Germline trimming cut 6 bases from V and 6 bases from J; bases unmatched to any gene: 8. Germline assignment: CDR1 LNHNV and CDR2 YYDKDF (reference sequence). CDR3 coding DNA: TGTGCCACCAGTATTCTAGCGGGAGCTTTCAATGAGCAGTTCTTC. This translates into CATSILAGAFNEQFF.

The rearrangement links TRBV28 to TRBJ1-2; perhaps TRBD1 as D (6 bases). This CDR3 spans 12 amino acids. Germline CDR1 reads MDHEN; CDR2 reads SYDVKM. V lost 6 bases to trimming and J lost 6 bases, with 11 bases between them. In DNA, the CDR3 is TGTGCCAGCAGCAGAAACAGGGATGGCTACACCTTC. Protein product: CASSRNRDGYTF.

This sequence joins TRBV5-5 and TRBJ2-3; D gene uncertain. Between the trimmed V and J ends, which lost 1 base and 5 bases, there was a span of 11 bases. The CDR3 consists of 14 residues. The germline V gene has CDR1 SGHKS and CDR2 YYEKEE (reference sequence). In DNA form, the CDR3 reads TGTGCCAGCAGCTTGCCGCAGATTAAAGATACGCAGTATTTT. It yields the protein CASSLPQIKDTQYF.

This chain joins TRBV7-2 and TRBJ1-5; D not certain. Per germline, CDR1 SGHTA and CDR2 FQGNSA. This CDR3 has 16 residues. V was shortened by 5 bases and J by 4 bases, with 18 bases between the two germline ends. Here the CDR3 reads CASSMTRDQGNQPQHF. CDR3 bases: TGTGCCAGCAGCATGACCCGGGATCAAGGGAATCAGCCCCAGCATTTT.

The rearrangement joins TRBV6-5 to TRBJ2-7; maybe TRBD2 (6 bases). Trimming removed 6 bases from V and 7 bases from J, with 19 bases in between. CDR3 length: 14 residues. Germline CDR1 MNHEY, CDR2 SVGAGI. The CDR3 DNA is TGTGCCAGCAGAGAGGGTGGAGGGCCGGGGGAGCAGTACTTC. Amino acids: CASREGGGPGEQYF.

The chain employs TRBV4-1 and TRBJ2-7, with 7 bases aligning to TRBD1. V lost 4 bases and J lost 0; bases outside the gene matches: 3. The germline gives CDR1 MGHRA, CDR2 YSYEKL. The CDR3 is made up of 14 amino acids. DNA of the CDR3: TGCGCCAGCAGCCTTGGACAGGACTCCTACGAGCAGTACTTC. This gives the protein CASSLGQDSYEQYF.

This rearrangement joins TRBV4-3 to TRBJ2-5, with 11 bases that match TRBD2. Germline assignment: CDR1 LGHNA and CDR2 YSLEER. Unmatched junction bases numbered 0, after V lost 3 bases and J lost 0 bases. This CDR3 spans 15 amino acids. CDR3 protein: CASSQGLADQETQYF. The CDR3 bases are TGCGCCAGCAGCCAGGGACTAGCGGACCAAGAGACCCAGTACTTC.

V and J are TRBV30 and TRBJ1-3; D gene uncertain. Trimming stripped 3 bases from V and 1 base from J, with 7 bases between. CDR3 length: 13 residues. Germline V gene sequence: CDR1 GTSNPN, CDR2 SVGIG (reference sequence). CDR3 in DNA: TGTGCCTGGAGAGCCGTTTCTGGAAACACCATATATTTT. It is translated as CAWRAVSGNTIYF.

V is TRBV4-1 and J is TRBJ2-1; TRBD2 matches at 12 bases. The CDR3 consists of 19 residues. With 1 base clipped from V and 1 base from J, the junction kept 8 bases outside the gene matches. Germline V gene data show CDR1 as MGHRA and CDR2 as YSYEKL. CDR3 DNA: TGCGCCAGCAGCCAAGTTGGACTAGCGGGGTCCAAGTCCTACAATGAGCAGTTCTTC. Translation gives CASSQVGLAGSKSYNEQFF.

This clone has a handful of counts. This chain uses TRBV5-1 with TRBJ1-1; the D is unclear. With 0 bases removed from V and 0 bases from J, the gap between germline ends came to 12 bases. The CDR3 contains 16 residues. CDR1 is SGHRS, CDR2 YFSETQ, per germline. This CDR3 reads CASSLAAGPMNTEAFF. DNA for the CDR3: TGCGCCAGCAGCTTGGCGGCAGGTCCCATGAACACTGAAGCTTTCTTT.

This rearrangement joins TRBV12-5 to TRBJ1-5; D not resolved. V was clipped by 5 bases and J by 9 bases, with 8 bases between them. The CDR3 length is 11 residues. The germline V gene encodes CDR1 LGHNT and CDR2 FRNRAP. The CDR3 DNA reads TGTGCTAGTGGTCCCGGTCCGCCCCAGCATTTT. Translating it yields CASGPGPPQHF.

The CDR3 sequence is CASSPSRGNYEQYF. CDR3 in DNA: TGTGCCAGCAGTCCTTCCCGAGGTAACTACGAGCAGTACTTC. The chain has TRBV6-5 and TRBJ2-7; no clear D gene. This CDR3 has 14 residues. Per the germline V gene, CDR1 is MNHEY and CDR2 is SVGAGI. V lost 5 bases, J lost 3 bases, and 14 bases lay in between.

The gene calls are TRBV20-1 and TRBJ1-2, with D tentatively TRBD1 (6 bases). Between the trimmed V and J ends, which lost 6 bases and 2 bases, there was a span of 7 bases. Germline CDR1 DFQATT, CDR2 SNEGSKA (reference sequence). The CDR3 totals 11 residues. CDR3 residues: CSATGNYGYTF. The CDR3, as DNA: TGCAGTGCAACAGGGAACTATGGCTACACCTTC.

J is TRBJ2-4 and V is TRBV2; 14 bases line up with TRBD2. The CDR3 is 15 residues long. Germline loops: CDR1 SNHLY, CDR2 FYNNEI. V gave up 1 base and J gave up 12 bases; unmatched junction bases: 5. CDR3 nucleotide sequence: TGTGCCAGCAGTGAAGGGACTAGCGGGAGGTTGCCTCAGTACTTC. Its translation is CASSEGTSGRLPQYF.

The CDR3 DNA sequence: TGTGCCAGCAGCGCCACAGGGGTTGATACGCAGTATTTT. It specifies CASSATGVDTQYF. The chain is built from TRBV9 and TRBJ2-3; TRBD1 matches at 7 bases. Germline loops: CDR1 SGDLS, CDR2 YYNGEE. The CDR3 totals 13 residues. The J segment lost 6 bases and the V segment lost 3 bases, leaving 4 bases of the junction unmatched.

To note about this clone: A junction boundary mismatches the germline segment, possibly from a read error. The V gene is TRBV7-8, the J gene TRBJ2-2; 8 nucleotides agree with TRBD2. Germline lookup yields CDR1 SGHVS and CDR2 FQNEAQ. The length of the CDR3 is 11 residues. Here the CDR3 DNA reads TGTGCCAGCAGCCTCGGGGGGGGGCTGTTTTTT. Translated, it gives CASSLGGGLFF.

J is TRBJ2-3 and V is TRBV6-6, with a possible D match to TRBD2 (7 bases). Trimming cost V 2 bases and J 4 bases, with 16 bases left between them. The CDR3 is 16 residues long. Germline V gives CDR1 MNHNY, CDR2 SVGAGI (reference sequence). The CDR3, as DNA: TGTGCCAGCAGTTACCTATGGGCGGGGGCCCCAGATACGCAGTATTTT. Its translation is CASSYLWAGAPDTQYF.

The chain combines TRBV7-9 with TRBJ1-1, with 10 bases lining up with TRBD1. This CDR3 has 14 amino acids. V shed 6 bases and J 6 bases; nucleotides not matched to a gene: 7. Germline V gene lookup returns CDR1 SEHNR and CDR2 FQNEAQ (reference sequence). The CDR3 loop reads CASSHRDRGSEAFF. CDR3 nucleotide sequence: TGTGCCAGCAGTCACCGGGACAGGGGCTCTGAAGCTTTCTTT.

The chain recombines TRBV24-1 with TRBJ2-1; D perhaps matches TRBD2 (5 bases). Germline V CDR1 and CDR2: KGHDR, SFDVKD. Trimming took 2 bases from V and 6 from J, leaving 16 bases between them. This CDR3 has 16 residues. The CDR3, as DNA: TGTGCCACCAGTGATTCCGGGGTATTGGGCGTCAATGAGCAGTTCTTC. Protein product: CATSDSGVLGVNEQFF.

V usage is TRBV24-1 and J usage is TRBJ1-5; 7 bases are shared with TRBD1. Germline loops: CDR1 KGHDR, CDR2 SFDVKD. V lost 10 bases to trimming and J lost 0 bases; unmatched junction nucleotides: 23. The CDR3 is 20 amino acids. CDR3 DNA: TGTGCCACTCAAAAGAGGAGGGGACAGCGAACGGTATATAGCAATCAGCCCCAGCATTTT. This translates into CATQKRRGQRTVYSNQPQHF.